This T cell receptor beta chain was sequenced in a study of T cells in localized non-small cell lung cancer. CDR3 length: 15 residues. Germline-derived CDR1 and CDR2 are SGHNT and YENEEA. The J segment lost 1 base and the V segment lost 5 bases, leaving 6 bases of the junction unmatched. Study conclusions and caveats: Among the top 100 tumor clones, a median 57 appeared in adjacent lung. Sequencing, confined to only one tumor region, leaves heterogeneity possible.

The repertoire was sequenced with immunoSEQ multiplex PCR; TCRdb's copy has only in-frame clones and lacks some. The sample holds around 30,000 clones, roughly 87% seen once. With regard to this clone: Its target is unknown.

The V call is TRBV11-3, the J call TRBJ2-5, with 8 bases that match TRBD1. The specimen comprised peripheral blood, sampled before any cancer treatment. This clonotype was obtained from an older male donor with stage I lung adenocarcinoma. DNA for the CDR3: TGTGCCAGCAGCACCCGACAGGGGCCCCAAGAGACCCAGTACTTC. Translated, it gives CASSTRQGPQETQYF.